A selection of T cell receptor beta chains follows, all from one sample in a study of T-cell memory formation after mild COVID-19. One entry per CDR3 protein results from TCRdb running MiXCR on the 5' RACE reads. The table shows some 65,000 distinct CDR3 sequences, with 16% occurring only once. The sample taken for sequencing was PBMCs or a T cell subset sorted from them (not recorded which). The source is an adult woman who had mild COVID-19 (a few samples of this study predate the infection). Cell type and time point are not known. Each CDR3 is given with its conserved first and last residue. A D gene is named only where the DNA matches it firmly. A row's size may be missing; if present it is once, few, many or a size class.

J	V	D	size	DNA	CDR3
TRBJ2-7	TRBV7-6	.	.	TGTGCCAGCAGCCGACAGCTGGGTGCAGCGAACGAGCAGTACTTC	CASSRQLGAANEQYF
TRBJ2-7	TRBV4-1	.	.	TGCGCCAGCAGCCAAGATATCACAGTCTACGAGCAGTACTTC	CASSQDITVYEQYF
TRBJ2-7	TRBV11-2	TRBD2	.	TGTGCCAGCAGCTTAGCGGCTAGCGGGGGGGCCGGGTGGATGTACGAGCAGTACTTC	CASSLAASGGAGWMYEQYF
TRBJ2-3	TRBV12-3/TRBV12-4	TRBD2	.	TGTGCCAGCAGTTGGACTAGCGGGATCACAGATACGCAGTATTTT	CASSWTSGITDTQYF
TRBJ2-2	TRBV19	.	.	TGTGCCAGTAGTATTTCAGATACCGGGGAGCTGTTTTTT	CASSISDTGELFF
TRBJ1-2	TRBV29-1	TRBD1	.	TGCAGCGTTGTAATGAGGGACAGGGGCAACTATGGCTACACCTTC	CSVVMRDRGNYGYTF
TRBJ2-5	TRBV7-9	TRBD1	few	TGTGCCAGCAGCTTAGATACGTATATACAGGGGGTTGGAGAGACCCAGTACTTC	CASSLDTYIQGVGETQYF
TRBJ2-1	TRBV14	.	few	TGTGCCAGCAGCCAAGTCCCGATAGCTCTCGGAGGTAATGAGCAGTTCTTC	CASSQVPIALGGNEQFF
TRBJ2-1	TRBV4-3	TRBD2	few	TGCGCCAGCAGCCAAGATCGCCCAGCGGGGAGTTACAATGAGCAGTTCTTC	CASSQDRPAGSYNEQFF
TRBJ1-1	TRBV5-5	.	.	TGTGCCAGCAGTATCCAGGGGACTGAAGCTTTCTTT	CASSIQGTEAFF
TRBJ2-1	TRBV4-3	TRBD2	.	TGCGCCAGCAGCCAAGATACAGCGGGAGTAAATGAGCAGTTCTTC	CASSQDTAGVNEQFF
TRBJ2-2	TRBV7-9	.	few	TGTGCCAGCAGCTTAAGTAGCTGGGACACCGGGGAGCTGTTTTTT	CASSLSSWDTGELFF
TRBJ2-5	TRBV7-9	.	few	TGTGCCAGCAGCGCCATCCTTTGGGGGCACCAAGAGACCCAGTACTTC	CASSAILWGHQETQYF
TRBJ2-1	TRBV4-2	TRBD1	few	TGTGCCAGCAGCGGGCCGGGACAGAGCTCCTACAATGAGCAGTTCTTC	CASSGPGQSSYNEQFF
TRBJ2-7	TRBV12-3/TRBV12-4	.	many	TGTGCCAGCAGTTTAGGCGGTCCCTACGAGCAGTACTTC	CASSLGGPYEQYF
TRBJ2-7	TRBV11-3	TRBD2	.	TGTGCCAGCAGCTTGCGGGAGGTCTACGAGCAGTACTTC	CASSLREVYEQYF
TRBJ2-3	TRBV12-3/TRBV12-4	.	few	TGTGCCAGCAGTTTAGCGACGACAGATACGCAGTATTTT	CASSLATTDTQYF
TRBJ2-1	TRBV7-6	.	few	TGTGCCAGCAGCTCTGAGCCGACCCTAAGCAATGAGCAGTTCTTC	CASSSEPTLSNEQFF
TRBJ1-1	TRBV3-1	.	.	TGTGCCAGCAGCCCACCCCGAGGATATAACACTGAAGCTTTCTTT	CASSPPRGYNTEAFF
TRBJ2-5	TRBV6-5	.	.	TGTGCCAGCGAGGGGGGTTTCGGGCAAGAGACCCAGTACTTC	CASEGGFGQETQYF
TRBJ2-3	TRBV7-6	TRBD1	few	TGTGCCAGCAGCTTAGGACAGGGGGCCACAGATACGCAGTATTTT	CASSLGQGATDTQYF
TRBJ2-7	TRBV12-3/TRBV12-4	TRBD1	few	TGTGCCAGCAGTCCCACCGGGACAGGTGCCTACGAGCAGTACTTC	CASSPTGTGAYEQYF
TRBJ1-4	TRBV12-3/TRBV12-4	TRBD1	few	TGTGCCAGCAGTGCCACGGGACAGGGGGCGCCTGGCCCCGGAAAACTGTTTTTT	CASSATGQGAPGPGKLFF
TRBJ2-1	TRBV30	TRBD2	.	TGTGCCTGGAGTGTACTGCGACTAGCGGGATCCTACAATGAGCAGTTCTTC	CAWSVLRLAGSYNEQFF
TRBJ2-7	TRBV6-2/TRBV6-3	.	once	TGTGCCAGCAGTTACTCCGATGACAAGGGTACCCACGAGCAGTACTTC	CASSYSDDKGTHEQYF
TRBJ2-1	TRBV24-1	.	.	TGTGCCACCAGTGAGGGAGCACCGGATGAGCAGTTCTTC	CATSEGAPDEQFF
TRBJ1-5	TRBV9	.	.	TGTGCCAGCAGCGTAGGTGGAAGCAATCAGCCCCAGCATTTT	CASSVGGSNQPQHF
TRBJ2-1	TRBV29-1	TRBD1	.	TGCAGCATCGGACAGGGTGACCACAATGAGCAGTTCTTC	CSIGQGDHNEQFF
TRBJ2-3	TRBV7-8	.	few	TGTGCCAGCAGCTTACGGTACAGCTCCACCCCGACGGATTTT	CASSLRYSSTPTDF
TRBJ1-3	TRBV11-2	.	.	TGTGCCAGCACAGACAGCTCTGGAAACACCATATATTTT	CASTDSSGNTIYF
TRBJ2-2	TRBV30	.	few	TGTGCCTGCTCTTATGGACGGGAGCTCGCCACCGGGGAGCTGTTTTTT	CACSYGRELATGELFF
TRBJ2-5	TRBV6-5	.	few	TGTGCCAGCAGTTACTCGTTTGGGGGCGAGACCCAGTACTTC	CASSYSFGGETQYF
TRBJ2-2	TRBV7-6	.	.	TGTGCCAGCAGTCCGGGGCTCCCCGGGGGCACCGGGGAGCTGTTTTTT	CASSPGLPGGTGELFF
TRBJ1-1	TRBV7-9	.	few	TGTGCCAGCAGCTTCATCCATCCGGAAGCTTTCTTT	CASSFIHPEAFF
TRBJ1-5	TRBV4-1	.	few	TGCGCCAGCAGCCAACAGTACAATAGCAATCAGCCCCAGCATTTT	CASSQQYNSNQPQHF
TRBJ2-7	TRBV7-9	TRBD1	.	TGTGCCAGCAGCCCCCGGGACAGGGATTACGAGCAGTACTTC	CASSPRDRDYEQYF
TRBJ1-4	TRBV5-1	TRBD1	few	TGCGCCAGCAGCCCCGCCGGACAGGGAACTAATGAAAAACTGTTTTTT	CASSPAGQGTNEKLFF
TRBJ1-1	TRBV24-1	.	.	TGTGCCACCCGAAAGGGAGCTGAAGCTTTCTTT	CATRKGAEAFF
TRBJ2-7	TRBV9	.	few	TGTGCCAGCAGCGTAGCCTCTAGCGGAGGGGGCTACGAGCAGTACTTC	CASSVASSGGGYEQYF
TRBJ1-1	TRBV10-3	TRBD1	.	TGTGCCATCATGGGACAGGGGGCGAATACTGAAGCTTTCTTT	CAIMGQGANTEAFF
TRBJ1-1	TRBV7-8	.	few	TGTGCCAGCAGCTTAGCGACACAGATGAACACTGAAGCTTTCTTT	CASSLATQMNTEAFF
TRBJ1-1	TRBV12-3/TRBV12-4	.	many	TGTGCCAGCAGTTTAAGGGGACCCTACACTGAAGCTTTCTTT	CASSLRGPYTEAFF
TRBJ2-7	TRBV5-5	.	.	TGTGCCAGCAGTTGGACGACCTCCTACGAGCAGTACTTC	CASSWTTSYEQYF
TRBJ2-7	TRBV3-1	.	few	TGTGCCAGCAGCCTAGGGGTTTCCTACGAGCAGTACTTC	CASSLGVSYEQYF
TRBJ2-1	TRBV7-8	.	few	TGTGCCAGCAGCTTCCGGACCCCAGCCGAGCAGTTCTTC	CASSFRTPAEQFF
TRBJ2-7	TRBV29-1	.	.	TGCAGCGTTCGGACTGATTACGAGCAGTACTTC	CSVRTDYEQYF
TRBJ1-1	TRBV5-1	.	.	TGCGCCAGCAGCTTGTTCGGGACTGACCTAGGTGGGCCTATGAACACTGAAGCTTTCTTT	CASSLFGTDLGGPMNTEAFF
TRBJ2-3	TRBV29-1	TRBD2	many	TGCAGCGTAAAGGGACTAGCGGGAGGGCCCTATAGCACAGATACGCAGTATTTT	CSVKGLAGGPYSTDTQYF
TRBJ2-1	TRBV7-3	.	.	TGTGCCAGCAGCTTAGCGATGGACAATGAGCAGTTCTTC	CASSLAMDNEQFF
TRBJ2-6	TRBV6-1	.	.	TGTGCCAGCAGTGAATATCCGACTGCCTCTGGGGCCAACGTCCTGACTTTC	CASSEYPTASGANVLTF
TRBJ2-3	TRBV12-3/TRBV12-4	.	.	TGTGCCATTCGCTGGGGAGCTAGCACAGATACGCAGTATTTT	CAIRWGASTDTQYF